Here is one T cell receptor beta chain with its context. Its antigen is unknown. This entry comes from a study of CD8+CD57+ T cells in acquired aplastic anemia. Overall study context: Quantities of DNA derived from sorted CD4+ and CD8+ cells averaged around 3 ug.

This CDR3 comprises 18 residues. In germline, CDR1 is MNHNY, CDR2 SVGAGI (reference sequence). Trimming removed 1 base from V and 4 bases from J; junction bases left unmatched: 15. Overall study results and limits: CD8+ Simpson's diversity did not differ significantly between patients and controls. Patients and controls shared 25 to 35 CD8+ CDR3 sequences, which appeared highly expressed in patients and within their immunodominant clones.

Using genomic DNA as the template, TCR beta VDJ and CDR3 profiling was carried out. Using its own MiXCR run on the reads, TCRdb lists one record per CDR3 protein. The sample lists hundreds of thousands of distinct CDR3 sequences; about two thirds were seen once. The chain combines TRBV6-6 with TRBJ1-2; TRBD1 aligns across 7 bases. The sequenced sample consisted of sorted CD4+, CD8+, or CD8+CD57+ T cells (not recorded which) from PBMCs. The origin of this receptor is a human donor in good health, serving as a control. The DNA for the CDR3 is TGTGCCAGCAGTTACTTATCAACAGGGACAGAAATATCCTATGGCTACACCTTC. Its protein is CASSYLSTGTEISYGYTF.